Detailed here is one T cell receptor (beta chain). This clonotype occurred once. Its recognized antigen is unknown. Base-call qualities are not available, and no considerably larger clone is one nucleotide away. A single read makes a weak case. The CDR3, cysteine through phenylalanine, is 16 amino acids long. The DNA shown is the 48-base CDR3, in frame from base 1. CDR1 and CDR2, per the germline V gene, are LGHNA and YNFKEQ. V ends up 3 bases short and J 0 bases short, with an unmatched junction base count of 4. The method was 5' RACE. The instrument given in TCRdb is Illumina HiSeq 2500. The second PCR ran for roughly 7 to 12 cycles and used a J-beta primer mix along with a sample-barcoded 5' primer. Each TCR beta cDNA molecule received a unique molecular identifier from a template-switch 5' adaptor carrying 12 random nucleotides. Each sample yielded at least 2.5 million CDR3-containing paired-end reads. First-strand cDNA synthesis was performed from all RNA using the Mint cDNA synthesis kit, with priming by a TRBC-specific oligonucleotide. Following uracil-DNA glycosylase treatment, a first 18-cycle PCR with universal primers M1SS and BC2_uni_R was performed on all cDNA. In the original analysis: For normalization, 1 million high-quality reads were randomly selected from each sample, with every read carrying a distinct molecular identifier. Reads with shared molecular identifiers were discarded instead of being binned into consensus sequences. CDR3 identification, clonotype clustering and error correction used MiTCR with a Q25 quality threshold and the strictest error-elimination algorithm. Lower-bound total TCR beta diversity was estimated with a nonparametric unseen species model using Euler transformation. TCRdb reprocessed the public reads (quality trimming at Q25 with fastp, clone calling with MiXCR) and kept in-frame beta chains. Each CDR3 protein appears once, grouped with its most common genes and DNA. TCRdb's processing, not the study's, gives the V and J calls here. This sample comprises fewer than 700,000 distinct CDR3 sequences, roughly two fifths of them detected only once. 25% to 35% of the sample is taken by the ten largest.

This sample was taken from a study of blood T cells in healthy people across ages (dated by TCRdb to about 2015). For the wider study: In model experiments, template switching captured roughly one uniquely barcoded TCR beta cDNA molecule for every two T cells. The study analyzed two additional independent replicas of 1 million unique cDNA reads from the same blood draw for two donors, one aged 18 to 30 and one aged 80 or older. Four age groups were formed from the donors: young (average roughly 15 years), middle-aged (approximately 41), aged (about 62) and long-lived (more than 75). To track age-related changes in TCR beta repertoire diversity, the study relied on deep sequencing normalized with unique cDNA molecular identifiers. To avoid experimental bias, donors of different ages were distributed randomly across sequencing lanes.

General findings and caveats noted by the study authors: Compared with the aged group, the long-lived group had more naive CD4+ T cells, fewer expanded clones and increased TCR diversity, suggesting age selection. There was a strong correlation between observed TCR beta diversity and the percentage of naive T cells measured by flow cytometry. Conclusive comparison of naive and antigen-experienced compartments was prevented by the profiling of bulk unsorted PBMCs. Observed TCR beta diversity per million T cells fell roughly linearly with age, and a significant reduction was already apparent by age around 40. Estimates of total diversity from one million sequenced T cells were regarded as lower bounds and underestimates. Because donor CMV infection status was unknown, age-related changes in expanded clonotypes were potentially confounded.

The roughly 39 donors, aged roughly 6 to 90 years, were systemically healthy Caucasian individuals from Russia. Around 10 milliliters of peripheral blood were drawn from each donor into EDTA-treated Vacutainer tubes. PBMCs were isolated by Ficoll-Paque density-gradient centrifugation, with at least 7 million obtained per sample. Trizol reagent was used to extract total RNA from PBMCs, with at least 5 micrograms per sample. The percentages of naive CD45RAhigh/CD27high T cells were determined by flow cytometry on a PBMC aliquot from every donor. This receptor was taken from a man aged 80 or over in good health. The specimen was blood. The chain is assembled from TRBV4-2 and TRBJ2-2, with 7 bases matching TRBD1. CDR3 loop: CASSQYRGANTGELFF. Here is the DNA: TGTGCCAGCAGCCAGTACAGGGGCGCGAACACCGGGGAGCTGTTTTTT.